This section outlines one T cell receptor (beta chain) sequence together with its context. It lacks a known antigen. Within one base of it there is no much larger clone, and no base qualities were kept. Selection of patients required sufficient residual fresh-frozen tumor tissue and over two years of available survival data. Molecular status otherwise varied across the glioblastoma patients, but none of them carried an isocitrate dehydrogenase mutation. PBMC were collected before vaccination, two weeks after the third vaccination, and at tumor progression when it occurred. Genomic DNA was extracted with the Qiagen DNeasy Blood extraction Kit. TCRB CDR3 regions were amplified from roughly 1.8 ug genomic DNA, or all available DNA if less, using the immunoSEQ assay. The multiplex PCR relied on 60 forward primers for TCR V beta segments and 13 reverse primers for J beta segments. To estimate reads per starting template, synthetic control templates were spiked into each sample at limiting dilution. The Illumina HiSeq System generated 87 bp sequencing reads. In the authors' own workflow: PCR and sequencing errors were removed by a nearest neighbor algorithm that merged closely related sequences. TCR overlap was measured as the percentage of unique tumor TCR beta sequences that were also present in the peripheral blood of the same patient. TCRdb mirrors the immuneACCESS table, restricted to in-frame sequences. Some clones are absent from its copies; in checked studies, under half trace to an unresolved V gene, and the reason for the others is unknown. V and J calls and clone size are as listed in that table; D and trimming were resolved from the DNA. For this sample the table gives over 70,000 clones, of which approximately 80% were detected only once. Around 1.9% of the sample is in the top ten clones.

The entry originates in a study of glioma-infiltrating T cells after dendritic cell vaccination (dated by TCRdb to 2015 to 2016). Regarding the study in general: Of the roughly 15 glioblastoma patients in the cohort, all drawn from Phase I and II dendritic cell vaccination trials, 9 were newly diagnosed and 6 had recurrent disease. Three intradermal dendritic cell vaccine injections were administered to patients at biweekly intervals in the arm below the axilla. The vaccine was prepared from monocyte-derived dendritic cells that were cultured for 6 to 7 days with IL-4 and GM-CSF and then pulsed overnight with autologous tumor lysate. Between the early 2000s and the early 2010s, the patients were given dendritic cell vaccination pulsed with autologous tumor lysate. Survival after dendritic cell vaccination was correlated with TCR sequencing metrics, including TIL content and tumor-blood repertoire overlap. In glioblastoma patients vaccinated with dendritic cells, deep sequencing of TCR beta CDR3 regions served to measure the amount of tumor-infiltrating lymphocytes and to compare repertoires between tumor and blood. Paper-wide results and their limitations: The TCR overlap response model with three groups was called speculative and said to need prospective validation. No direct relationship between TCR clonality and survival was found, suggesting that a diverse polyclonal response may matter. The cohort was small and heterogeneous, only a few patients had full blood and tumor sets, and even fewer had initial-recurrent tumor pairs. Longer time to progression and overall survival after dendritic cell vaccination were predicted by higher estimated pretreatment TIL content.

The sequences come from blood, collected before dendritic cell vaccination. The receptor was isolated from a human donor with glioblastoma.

This receptor carries the CDR3 CASGPRYWRMSSYEQYV. At the DNA level, the sequence is TGTGCCAGTGGTCCACGGTACTGGCGGATGAGCTCCTACGAGCAGTACGTC. The rearranged segments are TRBV19 and TRBJ2-7, with no confidently assigned D gene. Based on the germline V gene (reference sequence), the CDR1 and CDR2 sequences are LNHDA and SQIVND. Reading from cysteine to valine, the CDR3 counts 17 amino acids. Just the 51-base CDR3 DNA is kept, in frame starting at base 1. Trimming takes 8 bases from V and 0 bases from J, and the germline ends sit 23 bases apart.